These T cell receptor beta chains were read from a single sample in a study of regulatory T cells in long-lasting Graves disease. TCRdb passed the multiplex PCR reads through MiXCR, listing each CDR3 protein once. The table lists roughly 520,000 distinct CDR3 sequences, around 13% of them singletons. These data were also filed under a second study, of T cells in Graves' hyperthyroidism and ophthalmopathy.

The input for sequencing was peripheral blood mononuclear cells (PBMCs), taken at new diagnosis, from a patient treated with antithyroid drugs. The receptors were sampled from a woman in her thirties with Graves disease. Both conserved end residues are part of each CDR3. Fields, in order: V gene, J gene, CDR3 length, D gene, clone size, CDR3 DNA, CDR3 protein. D genes are given only for firm matches. Only some rows state a clone size, as once, few, many or a class for expanded clones.

>TRBV20-1|TRBJ1-2|13|NA|many
TGCAGTGCTAGAGACATCCGGGGTGCTGGCTACACCTTC
CSARDIRGAGYTF
>TRBV6-2/TRBV6-3|TRBJ1-4|14|TRBD1|once
TGTGCCAGCAGCCCGACAGGGGCGCGGGAAAAACTGTTTTTT
CASSPTGAREKLFF
>TRBV7-9|TRBJ2-1|17|TRBD2|many
TGTGCCAGCAGCTTAGGATTTGGCGGGAGCTCCTACAATGAGCAGTTCTTC
CASSLGFGGSSYNEQFF
>TRBV6-1|TRBJ2-1|15|NA|many
TGTGCCAGCAGTGAAAAACAGGGTTGGGACAATGAGCAGTTCTTC
CASSEKQGWDNEQFF
>TRBV2|TRBJ1-1|12|NA|many
TGTGCCAGCGCGAGGGGGGAGACTGAAGCTTTCTTT
CASARGETEAFF
>TRBV4-3|TRBJ2-7|18|NA|few
TGCGCCAGCAGCCAATTTCCCCCCGGGCAGCACCGACACTACGAGCAGTACTTC
CASSQFPPGQHRHYEQYF
>TRBV4-3|TRBJ1-2|15|NA|many
TGCGCCAGCAGCCGCATAGCAGGGACCGACTATGGCTACACCTTC
CASSRIAGTDYGYTF
>TRBV4-1|TRBJ2-3|15|NA|many
TGCGCCAGCAGCCGAGAGCACGGGGAGCAGGATACGCAGTATTTT
CASSREHGEQDTQYF
>TRBV24-1|TRBJ2-3|13|TRBD1|many
TGTGCCACCATGCAGGGGGCCACAGATACGCAGTATTTT
CATMQGATDTQYF
>TRBV27|TRBJ1-2|13|NA|many
TGTGCCAGCAGTTATGGTGTCGCCTATGGCTACACCTTC
CASSYGVAYGYTF
>TRBV2|TRBJ2-5|13|NA|NA
TGTGCCAGCAGTCCCTACCTGGGGGAGACCCAGTACTTC
CASSPYLGETQYF
>TRBV5-1|TRBJ2-1|14|NA|many
TGCGCCAGCAGCTTGATGGGCTCGGACAATGAGCAGTTCTTC
CASSLMGSDNEQFF
>TRBV7-6|TRBJ2-1|15|TRBD1|NA
TGTGCCAGCAGGCCTCCGGGACAGGGCGGCAATGAGCAGTTCTTC
CASRPPGQGGNEQFF
>TRBV2|TRBJ2-7|18|TRBD2|NA
TGTGCCAGCAGTGAGAGACTAGCGGGCCCGATAGTTACTTACGAGCAGTACTTC
CASSERLAGPIVTYEQYF